These T cell receptor beta chains were read from a single sample in a study of blood T cell repertoires in COVID-19. Libraries were prepared by immunoSEQ multiplex PCR; TCRdb keeps only in-frame clonotypes and omits some of them. Of 40,000 to 50,000 clones listed, under 95% were seen once; the top ten hold about 20%. The sequenced sample consisted of peripheral blood. These receptors all stem from a man between 65 and 79 years old with active COVID-19. Each CDR3 is given with its conserved first and last residue. Fields, in order: D gene, J gene, clone size, V gene, CDR3 protein, CDR3 DNA. A D gene is named only where the DNA matches it firmly. The size field is filled for only some rows; it gives once, few, many or a size class.

-,TRBJ1-1,-,TRBV7-9,CASSLEQGGDTEAFF,TGTGCCAGCAGCTTAGAGCAGGGAGGGGACACTGAAGCTTTCTTT
-,TRBJ2-7,-,TRBV12-3/TRBV12-4,CASSHPAGYEQYF,TGTGCCAGCAGTCATCCGGCGGGCTACGAGCAGTACTTC
TRBD1,TRBJ1-5,once,TRBV6-2/TRBV6-3,CASSNTGGHQPQHF,TGTGCCAGCAGTAACACAGGGGGGCATCAGCCCCAGCATTTT
TRBD1,TRBJ2-1,-,TRBV6-2/TRBV6-3,CASSWTGVSSYNEQFF,TGTGCCAGCAGCTGGACAGGGGTCAGCTCCTACAATGAGCAGTTCTTC
TRBD1,TRBJ2-7,-,TRBV23-1,CASSRGTGTYEQYF,TGCGCCAGCAGTCGTGGGACAGGGACCTACGAGCAGTACTTC
TRBD1,TRBJ1-3,few,TRBV7-8,CASSFWDRDASGNTIYF,TGTGCCAGCAGCTTTTGGGACAGGGACGCCTCTGGAAACACCATATATTTT
-,TRBJ1-4,-,TRBV7-9,CASSPTEGVEKLFF,TGTGCCAGCAGCCCGACCGAGGGAGTTGAAAAACTGTTTTTT
-,TRBJ2-5,-,TRBV28,CALKGGGGSETQYF,TGTGCCCTTAAAGGGGGGGGTGGTTCGGAGACCCAGTACTTC
-,TRBJ1-4,-,TRBV18,CASSPSIGSRNEKLFF,TGTGCCAGCTCACCCAGCATTGGGTCGCGGAATGAAAAACTGTTTTTT
-,TRBJ2-5,-,TRBV4-1,CASSRLVQETQYF,TGCGCCAGCAGCCGACTAGTGCAAGAGACCCAGTACTTC
TRBD1,TRBJ2-7,-,TRBV6-5,CAIGTVQSPSEQYF,TGTGCCATCGGGACAGTACAATCCCCGTCGGAGCAGTACTTC
-,TRBJ2-3,-,TRBV5-1,CASSRDFSTDTQYF,TGCGCCAGCAGCAGGGACTTCTCCACAGATACGCAGTATTTT
TRBD2,TRBJ2-3,-,TRBV5-1,CASSLGLASGRADTQYF,TGCGCCAGCAGCTTGGGGTTGGCTAGCGGGAGGGCCGATACGCAGTATTTT
-,TRBJ2-7,few,TRBV12-3/TRBV12-4,CASSFSGTYEQYF,TGTGCCAGCAGTTTTTCGGGAACCTACGAGCAGTACTTC
TRBD1,TRBJ1-1,-,TRBV7-2,CASRSRTGLNTEAFF,TGTGCCAGCAGATCCCGGACAGGATTGAACACTGAAGCTTTCTTT
TRBD2,TRBJ2-7,-,TRBV24-1,CATSDLTASGAYEQYF,TGTGCCACCAGTGATTTGACCGCTAGCGGAGCCTACGAGCAGTACTTC
-,TRBJ1-3,-,TRBV28,CASRRQGLGPLFGNTIYF,TGTGCCAGCAGACGTCAGGGACTGGGCCCTCTCTTCGGAAACACCATATATTTT
TRBD1,TRBJ2-7,-,TRBV5-4,CASSWRDRGRNEQYF,TGTGCCAGCAGCTGGAGGGACAGGGGGCGTAACGAGCAGTACTTC
-,TRBJ2-7,-,TRBV28,CASSFPLGGHEQYF,TGTGCCAGCAGTTTCCCCCTTGGGGGCCACGAGCAGTACTTC
-,TRBJ2-7,-,TRBV7-9,CASSLTPGHSPYEQYF,TGTGCCAGCAGCTTAACTCCGGGACATTCCCCTTACGAGCAGTACTTC
-,TRBJ2-2,-,TRBV18,CASSPRTPPQGELFF,TGTGCCAGCTCACCACGGACACCGCCCCAAGGGGAGCTGTTTTTT
-,TRBJ1-2,-,TRBV27,CASSVTGNYGYTF,TGTGCCAGCAGTGTGACAGGAAACTATGGCTACACCTTC
-,TRBJ2-5,-,TRBV5-4,CASSYLRDSLTRRPETQYF,TGTGCCAGCAGCTACCTACGGGACAGTTTGACTAGGAGGCCTGAGACCCAGTACTTC
-,TRBJ1-3,-,TRBV5-4,CASSLGRGSGNTIYF,TGTGCCAGCAGCTTGGGGAGGGGCTCTGGAAACACCATATATTTT
-,TRBJ2-3,-,TRBV7-3,CASSLRRSDTQYF,TGTGCCAGCAGCCTCCGGCGGTCAGATACGCAGTATTTT
-,TRBJ2-5,-,TRBV4-2,CASSQERARTLETQYF,TGTGCCAGCAGCCAAGAGAGGGCTAGAACACTCGAGACCCAGTACTTC
TRBD2,TRBJ2-5,-,TRBV6-5,CASIIWASGKETQYF,TGTGCCAGCATCATTTGGGCTAGCGGCAAAGAGACCCAGTACTTC
-,TRBJ2-7,-,TRBV19,CASSPRGYEQYF,TGTGCCAGTAGTCCCAGGGGCTACGAGCAGTACTTC
-,TRBJ2-3,-,TRBV5-1,CASSFPSTDTQYF,TGCGCCAGCAGCTTTCCTAGCACAGATACGCAGTATTTT
-,TRBJ2-7,-,TRBV18,CASSPRFPGSYEQYF,TGTGCCAGCTCACCACGTTTTCCCGGCTCCTACGAGCAGTACTTC
TRBD1,TRBJ2-7,-,TRBV28,CASSSRQGSHEQYF,TGTGCCAGCAGCTCCAGACAGGGGTCCCACGAGCAGTACTTC
TRBD1,TRBJ2-7,-,TRBV3-1/TRBV3-2,CASSQDKYGTGTGEQYF,TGTGCCAGCAGCCAAGATAAGTACGGGACAGGGACAGGGGAGCAGTACTTC
-,TRBJ1-1,-,TRBV6-5,CASSYSGQTEAFF,TGTGCCAGCAGTTACTCCGGACAGACTGAAGCTTTCTTT
TRBD2,TRBJ2-5,-,TRBV24-1,CATSDRGGSWETQYF,TGTGCCACCAGTGATCGGGGCGGGAGCTGGGAGACCCAGTACTTC
-,TRBJ2-7,-,TRBV6-1,CASSEAGLWDSNYEQYF,TGTGCCAGCAGTGAAGCGGGCTTGTGGGACTCGAACTACGAGCAGTACTTC
TRBD1,TRBJ2-7,-,TRBV5-1,CASSSGQGIYEQYF,TGCGCCAGCAGCTCGGGACAGGGGATTTACGAGCAGTACTTC
TRBD1,TRBJ1-1,-,TRBV4-3,CASSHRTGRRGTEAFF,TGCGCCAGCAGCCACAGGACAGGCCGTAGGGGTACTGAAGCTTTCTTT
-,TRBJ2-1,-,TRBV5-1,CASSRDSLNEQFF,TGCGCCAGCAGCCGCGACAGTCTCAATGAGCAGTTCTTC
-,TRBJ2-1,-,TRBV6-1,CASSERGYNEQFF,TGTGCCAGCAGTGAAAGGGGCTACAATGAGCAGTTCTTC
TRBD2,TRBJ2-2,-,TRBV19,CASSILTSGGTGELFF,TGTGCCAGTAGTATACTGACTAGCGGGGGAACCGGGGAGCTGTTTTTT
-,TRBJ2-3,-,TRBV11-2,CASSLARGTLSDTQYF,TGTGCCAGCAGCTTAGCCAGGGGAACGCTATCAGATACGCAGTATTTT
-,TRBJ2-3,-,TRBV6-2/TRBV6-3,CASSYALNTDTQYF,TGTGCCAGCAGTTACGCGCTAAACACAGATACGCAGTATTTT
-,TRBJ2-1,-,TRBV11-1,CASSLGASSLNEQFF,TGTGCCAGCAGCTTAGGTGCTAGCAGTCTCAATGAGCAGTTCTTC
TRBD1,TRBJ2-6,-,TRBV9,CASSPRRDRDSGANVLTF,TGTGCCAGCAGCCCCCGCCGGGACAGGGACTCTGGGGCCAACGTCCTGACTTTC
-,TRBJ1-1,once,TRBV28,CASSWRGAGVGGTEAFF,TGTGCCAGCAGTTGGCGGGGGGCAGGGGTAGGAGGCACTGAAGCTTTCTTT